Described below is a single TCR beta chain sequence and its context. This clonotype was counted at least ten times. Its recognized antigen is unknown. Within one base of it there is no much larger clone, and no base qualities were kept. Hyperthyroidism patients were newly diagnosed, with disease duration under 2 months, and aged 18 to 65 years. The study excluded patients with uncontrolled infections, other autoimmune diseases, pregnancy or lactation. Diagnoses were based on clinical symptoms, serum thyroxine and TRAb, thyroid ultrasound and orbital computed tomography. Blood from progressor patients was collected at the time of first diagnosis with hyperthyroidism, before any ophthalmopathy symptoms had appeared. PBMCs were isolated from more than 8 ml of fresh peripheral blood by Ficoll-Paque density gradient centrifugation. Progressor patients were defined as those initially diagnosed with Graves' hyperthyroidism in whom ophthalmopathy developed during follow-up. Trizol reagent was used to extract total RNA, and RNA quality was then checked on an Agilent 2100 Bioanalyzer.

CDR1 and CDR2 (MNHEY, SVGEGT) derive from the germline V gene. The CDR3 numbers 11 residues from cysteine through phenylalanine. The CDR3 DNA has 33 bases and is translated from base 1. V loses 6 bases, J loses 11 bases, and the germline ends lie 13 bases apart. This sample stems from a study of T cells in Graves' hyperthyroidism and ophthalmopathy (dated by TCRdb to between 2018 and 2021). Study-wide context: Peripheral blood samples were taken at initial diagnosis, before any treatment was given. A discovery cohort of approximately 100 patients, approximately 45 with Graves' ophthalmopathy and approximately 55 with stable Graves' hyperthyroidism, was used to find distinguishing TCR V-J signatures. Thyroid tissue and blood T-cell repertoires from several Graves' hyperthyroidism patients were also compared in the study. Prospective prediction of ophthalmopathy was tested in an independent validation cohort consisting of 18 hyperthyroidism patients and some 16 patients who later progressed to ophthalmopathy. The paper describes TCR Vbeta CDR3 sequencing of roughly 130 peripheral blood samples, made up of approximately 40 ophthalmopathy patients, more than 70 hyperthyroidism patients and roughly 17 progressor patients. The roughly 90 discovery patients were divided at random into training and test sets in a 7:3 ratio. After sampling, hyperthyroidism patients received methimazole starting at 30 mg daily, and ophthalmopathy patients received high-dose intravenous methylprednisolone. The research as a whole found: Most expanded thyroid clonotypes (frequency above 0.001) were also detected in blood, suggesting blood repertoires may reflect thyroid immune responses. A 13 V-J signature model separated ophthalmopathy from stable hyperthyroidism, with 87.88% sensitivity and about 81% specificity in cross-validation and 80%/75% in testing. No statistical method was used to fix the sample size in advance, and group allocation was not hidden from the investigators. During validation, the model predicted progression to ophthalmopathy a median of approximately 7 months ahead of onset, with around 71% sensitivity and about 72% specificity.

TCR beta CDR3 regions were amplified from RNA transcripts. For the first round of RT-PCR on the TCR CDR3, the HTBI primer set was used together with the Qiagen OneStep RT-PCR kit. A second multiplex PCR round built the libraries, followed by size selection and purification. Paired-end sequencing of the libraries was performed with 100 bp reads on an Illumina HiSeq2000. Processing in the source paper ran as follows. SOAPnuke was used to process the raw data, with reads discarded if the reads contained adapters or uncalled bases, had a mean Phred below 15, or lacked an exact constant-primer or identifier match. COPE v1.2.5 was used to merge the high-quality paired reads, and each unique nucleotide sequence was defined as a clonotype. MiTCR v1.1 was used to align the clonotypes against IMGT TRBV, TRBD and TRBJ reference segments. Analysis was restricted to V-J combinations with a frequency above 0.0001, which covered roughly 99% of repertoires. A TCS score was defined as the ratio between F50 (clonal expansion) and ExV (chaos), using BLOSUM62-based TCRdist between CDR3 peptides within each V-J. Welch's t-statistics and random forest reduced 450 to 600 V-J features to roughly 13, which were used in a naive Bayes classifier (R e1071). TCRdb reprocessing: public reads trimmed at Q25 with fastp, clones called with MiXCR, in-frame beta chains kept. Each CDR3 protein gets just one entry, which takes the most common genes and DNA from the rows behind it. For this entry, the V and J calls and clone size follow TCRdb and not the study's own pipeline. The sample table shows roughly 360,000 distinct CDR3 sequences, and roughly 14% are seen once. In total, the top ten clones hold roughly 20% of the sample.

Sequencing was carried out using blood. The sequence was collected from a man aged 25 to 45 with Graves' hyperthyroidism that later progressed to Graves' ophthalmopathy. Here the chain combines TRBV6-2 or TRBV6-3 and TRBJ1-1; matching of 6 bases hints at TRBD1 as the D gene. The CDR3 region reads CASSTGHSAFF. The DNA reads as follows: TGTGCCAGCAGCACGGGACATTCGGCTTTCTTT.